The 2 T cell receptor beta chains in this list originate from one sample, sequenced in a study of CD8+CD57+ T cells in acquired aplastic anemia. The template for TCR beta VDJ and CDR3 sequence profiling was genomic DNA. Each CDR3 protein gets one entry after TCRdb re-called the reads with MiXCR. The sample lists 450,000 to 550,000 distinct CDR3 sequences; roughly a third were seen once. Patients sequenced had flow cytometry evidence of CD8+CD57+ cell expansion. The sample comprised sorted CD4+, CD8+, or CD8+CD57+ T cells (not recorded which) from PBMCs. Source of these receptors: a human donor with aplastic anemia.

The table lists this clonotype with a few counts. V is TRBV2 and J is TRBJ1-2, with D unclear. Trimming took 5 bases from V and 6 from J, leaving 25 bases between them. Germline V gene sequence: CDR1 SNHLY, CDR2 FYNNEI. CDR3 size: 17 residues. In DNA form, the CDR3 reads TGTGCCAGCAGTTACTTCGTAATTGCGGGTACTCTTCATGGCTACACCTTC. It specifies CASSYFVIAGTLHGYTF.

This chain connects TRBV28 to TRBJ2-7; possibly TRBD1 or TRBD2 for D (5 bases each). This CDR3 has 12 residues. V was pared by 4 bases and J by 5 bases, with 9 bases between. Germline V lookup: CDR1 MDHEN, CDR2 SYDVKM. Here the CDR3 DNA reads TGTGCCAGCAGTTGGGGACCGAACGAGCAGTACTTC. It is translated as CASSWGPNEQYF.